This TCR beta chain was captured by sequencing in a study of blood T cell repertoires in COVID-19. Germline CDR1 is ENHRY and CDR2 is SYGVKD. This CDR3 contains 15 residues. V lost 3 bases, J lost 6 bases, and 8 bases stayed unmatched. Here immunoSEQ multiplex PCR was the method, and the copy in TCRdb shows in-frame clones only, minus some. The sample contains some 350,000 clones, around nine tenths of which appear only once. This sequence was found in a woman aged 18-29 years who had recovered from COVID-19. The sample was peripheral blood. The chain recombines TRBV10-3 with TRBJ1-5, with TRBD1 matching 7 bases. The CDR3 bases are TGTGCCATCAGTGATTCCAGGGGGACTTCTCAGCCCCAGCATTTT. This sequence encodes CAISDSRGTSQPQHF.